This TCR beta chain emerged from a study of spatial heterogeneity in lung cancer. The CDR3 consists of 12 residues. Details on this clonotype: The antigen remains unidentified. Mismatch with germline at one junction end may stem from a read error.

The library protocol tagged each TCR cDNA with a unique molecular identifier. TCRdb passed the 5' RACE reads through MiXCR, listing each CDR3 protein once. The sample carries tens of thousands of distinct CDR3 sequences, under 8% recorded once. Specified time point: sample taken at primary tumor resection. Untreated early-stage non-small cell lung cancer patients, 65 to 90 in total, were the donors. Frozen PBMC, nontumor lung or tumor provided whole RNA, which was sequenced unsorted. Study findings and constraints: More often at tumor resection than at routine follow-up, ubiquitous expanded tumor TCRs were detected in the blood.

The clonotype was recovered from a female donor with early-stage non-small cell lung cancer. This chain connects TRBV12-3 or TRBV12-4 to TRBJ2-1; TRBD2 aligns across 11 bases. The material was PBMCs, obtained at surgery. In nucleotides, the CDR3 is TGTGCCAGCAGCTATCCTAGCGGGGGGCCTCGCTTC. Translated: CASSYPSGGPRF.